A single TCR beta chain is shown here with its context. Its recognized antigen is unknown. No much larger clone is present one base from it, and per-base qualities are unavailable. This sample was included in a study of blood T cell repertoires in COVID-19 (dated by TCRdb to 2018 to 2020). In the study overall: The collaborator samples originated in the United States, Italy and Spain and spanned the acute and convalescent phases of COVID-19. Sample metadata almost always included a de-identified subject ID, COVID-19 status, age in years and sex. The repertoires were made available in a free public database intended to serve as a resource for research on the immune response to SARS-CoV-2. Where available, HLA class I and class II types were obtained from metadata supplied by the sample provider rather than from assay-based typing. The dataset comprised deeply sampled blood TCRbeta repertoires from subjects exposed to, actively infected with, or recovered from COVID-19. The material from the prospective study consisted of cDNA or gDNA derived from T cells, B-cell-depleted T cells, or PBMCs. The samples were drawn from two sources: the first 160 participants of the ongoing ImmuneRACE study, and 1,200 or so subjects contributed by 6 global collaborators.

From cysteine to phenylalanine, the CDR3 is 13 amino acids long. The sequence is cut down to CDR3 DNA, 39 bases in frame from base 1. The V and J ends are trimmed by 0 bases and 6 bases, leaving 9 bases between them. Reading the germline V gene (reference sequence) gives CDR1 MNHEY and CDR2 SMNVEV. Study-wide conclusions, independent of this receptor: The quantity of clinical and demographic metadata differed by source and by participant and was supplied without curation.

The collaborating institutions used their own protocols to collect whole blood in K2EDTA tubes. For TCRbeta analysis, collaborators shipped samples as frozen whole blood, isolated PBMCs, or DNA extracted from either of those sample types. TCRbeta CDR3 regions were amplified from genomic DNA using the immunoSEQ Assay, a bias-controlled multiplex PCR. The authors processed their data as follows. The number of nucleated cells in each sample was estimated by amplification of reference gene primers within the assay. To quantify the absolute abundance of each unique TCRbeta CDR3 rearrangement, sequence reads were collapsed and filtered. For each sample, productive Simpson clonality was calculated as the square root of Simpson's diversity index over productive rearrangements. Here the immuneACCESS table is served through TCRdb, limited to in-frame sequences with V and J called. Missing clones are a known gap in these copies; in checked studies unresolved V genes cover under half, and the rest lacks a known reason. That table is the source of V, J and clone size, and D and trimming were worked out from the DNA. In all, the sample holds 170,000 or so clones, and roughly 83% of those were seen once. The ten most abundant clones make up 11% to 15% of the sample.

This sequence originates from a man between 18 and 29 years old with active or convalescent COVID-19. The V and J segments used are TRBV27 and TRBJ2-7; the D gene is not confidently resolved. Sequences were obtained from peripheral blood. The CDR3 reads as follows: CASSLSFSPEQYF. The bases read TGTGCCAGCAGTTTATCGTTCTCCCCCGAGCAGTACTTC.